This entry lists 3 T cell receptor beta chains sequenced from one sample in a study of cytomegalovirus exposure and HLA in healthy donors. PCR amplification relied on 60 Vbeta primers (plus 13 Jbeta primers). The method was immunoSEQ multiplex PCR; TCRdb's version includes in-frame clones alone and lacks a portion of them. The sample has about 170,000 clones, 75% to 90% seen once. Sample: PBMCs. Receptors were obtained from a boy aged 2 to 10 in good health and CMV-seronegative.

CDR3 nucleotide sequence: TGTGCCAGTAGCACAGGGGGCAGACAGCCCCAGCATTTT. It translates to CASSTGGRQPQHF. The chain has TRBV19 and TRBJ1-5; 9 bases line up with TRBD1. The CDR3 extends over 13 amino acids. The germline gives CDR1 LNHDA, CDR2 SQIVND (reference sequence). Unmatched junction bases numbered 4, after V lost 6 bases and J lost 7 bases.

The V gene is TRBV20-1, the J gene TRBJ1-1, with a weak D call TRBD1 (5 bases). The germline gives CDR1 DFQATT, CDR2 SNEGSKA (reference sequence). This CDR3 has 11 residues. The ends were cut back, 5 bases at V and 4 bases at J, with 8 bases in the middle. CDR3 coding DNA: TGCAGTGCTTCAGGGCCCACTGAAGCTTTCTTT. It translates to CSASGPTEAFF.

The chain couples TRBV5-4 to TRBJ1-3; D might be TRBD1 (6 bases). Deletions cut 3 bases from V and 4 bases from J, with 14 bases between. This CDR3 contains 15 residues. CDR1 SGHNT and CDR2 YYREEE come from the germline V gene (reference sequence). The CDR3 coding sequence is TGTGCCAGCAGCTACCCACAGGGTAACGGAAACACCATATATTTT. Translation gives CASSYPQGNGNTIYF. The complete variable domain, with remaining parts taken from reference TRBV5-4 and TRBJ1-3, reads ETGVTQSPTHLIKTRGQQVTLRCSSQSGHNTVSWYQQALGQGPQFIFQYYREEENGRGNFPPRFSGLQFPNYSSELNVNALELDDSALYLCASSYPQGNGNTIYFGEGSWLTVV.